Following are 10 T cell receptor beta chains from one sample sequenced in a study of T cell repertoires in cytomegalovirus infection. TCRdb called the reads again in MiXCR, with one record for every CDR3 protein. In the table there are a few hundred thousand distinct CDR3 sequences, over 15% of which are singletons. The sample taken for sequencing was CD8+ T cells from PBMCs. The receptors here all came from a human donor in good health (CMV status not recorded). Some clones in this sample may be carry-over from other donors' samples.

This clonotype was recorded at least ten times. This chain joins TRBV7-8 and TRBJ1-5; the D is unclear. The germline V gene has CDR1 SGHVS and CDR2 FQNEAQ. The CDR3 is 13 residues long. Trimming took off 5 bases at V and 0 bases at J, with 5 bases between the two ends. CDR3 residues: CASSQDSNQPQHF. The CDR3 DNA reads as TGTGCCAGCAGCCAAGATAGCAATCAGCCCCAGCATTTT.

DNA of the CDR3: TGTGCCACCAGCAGAGATCCAGGGGGGGGGATCTACAATGAGCAGTTCTTC. It codes for CATSRDPGGGIYNEQFF. The chain joins TRBV15 to TRBJ2-1, with D possibly being TRBD1 or TRBD2 (7 bases each). Trimming shortened V by 0 bases and J by 3 bases, and 15 bases separated the two germline ends. This CDR3 is 17 amino acids long. The germline V gene has CDR1 LNHNV and CDR2 YYDKDF (reference sequence).

This sequence joins TRBV18 and TRBJ2-7, with a tentative D call TRBD1 (6 bases). From germline, CDR1 is KGHSH and CDR2 LQKENI. This CDR3 spans 14 amino acids. Trimming removed 6 bases from V and 3 bases from J, with 15 bases in between. The CDR3 sequence is CASSGQGPNYEQYF. CDR3 sequence (DNA): TGTGCCAGCTCCGGGCAGGGGCCAAACTACGAGCAGTACTTC.

This clonotype was observed at least ten times. The V call is TRBV7-2, the J call TRBJ1-2; D possibly corresponds to TRBD1 (5 bases). The V gene's germline CDR1 is SGHTA and CDR2 FQGNSA. The CDR3 runs to 15 residues. Trimming shortened V by 3 bases and J by 4 bases, and 15 bases separated the two germline ends. The CDR3 DNA sequence: TGTGCCAGCAGCTTCGGAGGGGAAGATCTCTATGGCTACACCTTC. This codes for CASSFGGEDLYGYTF.

The chain links TRBV5-5 to TRBJ2-1; no clear D. This CDR3 has 13 amino acids. V lost 4 bases and J lost 6, with 11 bases in between. The germline V gene has CDR1 SGHKS and CDR2 YYEKEE (reference sequence). CDR3 coding DNA: TGTGCCAGCAGCCAATATACCCCCAATGAGCAGTTCTTC. It codes for CASSQYTPNEQFF. Full variable domain (remainder filled in from reference TRBV5-5 and TRBJ2-1): DAGVTQSPTHLIKTRGQQVTLRCSPISGHKSVSWYQQVLGQGPQFIFQYYEKEERGRGNFPDRFSARQFPNYSSELNVNALLLGDSALYLCASSQYTPNEQFFGPGTRLTVL.

This clonotype has only one observation. The V call is TRBV29-1, the J call TRBJ2-2, with D uncertain. Trimming took 6 bases from V and 4 from J, leaving 12 bases between them. This CDR3 is 13 amino acids long. Germline CDR1 reads SQVTM; CDR2 reads ANQGSEA. CDR3 amino acids: CSVHLAVTGELFF. CDR3 bases: TGCAGCGTCCACCTGGCGGTCACCGGGGAGCTGTTTTTT.

This clonotype was found many times. The J gene is TRBJ2-3, the V gene TRBV6-2 or TRBV6-3; 8 nucleotides align to TRBD1. After removal of 5 bases from V and 0 bases from J, the junction contained 1 base not matched to a gene. The CDR3 has 14 residues. Germline values: CDR1 MNHEY, CDR2 SVGEGT. As DNA, the CDR3 is TGTGCCAGCAGTCGACAGGGGAGCACAGATACGCAGTATTTT. Translating gives CASSRQGSTDTQYF.

The CDR3 is CAISDAGDYNSPLHF. CDR3 DNA sequence: TGTGCCATCAGTGACGCTGGGGACTATAATTCACCCCTCCACTTT. The rearrangement links TRBV10-3 to TRBJ1-6, with D uncertain. The CDR3 sequence is 15 residues long. V was clipped by 3 bases and J by 3 bases, with 9 bases between them. CDR1 ENHRY and CDR2 SYGVKD come from the germline V gene.

A remark on this clonotype: A much larger clone differs from this one at a single base, so this may be a read error. The chain recombines TRBV7-3 with TRBJ2-6; D perhaps matches TRBD2 (6 bases). The CDR3 runs 18 residues. Germline CDR1 SGHTA, CDR2 FQGTGA. CDR3 protein: CTSSPIGPGSLGANVLTF. In DNA, the CDR3 is TGTACCAGCAGCCCTATTGGTCCCGGGAGTCTGGGGGCCAACGTCCTGACTTTC.

The J gene is TRBJ2-7, the V gene TRBV2, with D tentatively TRBD1 (6 bases). The CDR3 runs 17 residues. Deletions cut 4 bases from V and 6 bases from J, with 25 bases between. Germline V gene sequence: CDR1 SNHLY, CDR2 FYNNEI. The chain's CDR3 is CASSVPGDVRLAIEQYF. CDR3 DNA sequence: TGTGCCAGCAGTGTCCCAGGGGACGTGAGATTGGCTATCGAGCAGTACTTC.